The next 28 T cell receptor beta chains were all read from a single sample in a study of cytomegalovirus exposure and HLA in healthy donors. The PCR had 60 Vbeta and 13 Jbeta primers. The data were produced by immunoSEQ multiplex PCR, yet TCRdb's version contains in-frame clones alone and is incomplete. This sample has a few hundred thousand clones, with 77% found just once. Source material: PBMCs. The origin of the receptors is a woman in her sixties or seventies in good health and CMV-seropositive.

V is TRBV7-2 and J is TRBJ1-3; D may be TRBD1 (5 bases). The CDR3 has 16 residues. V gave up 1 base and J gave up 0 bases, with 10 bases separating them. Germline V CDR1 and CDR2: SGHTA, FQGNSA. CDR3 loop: CASSLGGGTSGNTIYF. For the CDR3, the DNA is TGTGCCAGCAGCTTAGGTGGGGGGACCTCTGGAAACACCATATATTTT.

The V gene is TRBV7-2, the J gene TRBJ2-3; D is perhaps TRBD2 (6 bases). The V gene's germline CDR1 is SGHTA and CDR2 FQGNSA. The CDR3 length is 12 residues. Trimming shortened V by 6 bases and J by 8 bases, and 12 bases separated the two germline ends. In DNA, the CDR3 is TGTGCCAGCAGTAAACTGGGAGGTACGCAGTATTTT. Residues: CASSKLGGTQYF.

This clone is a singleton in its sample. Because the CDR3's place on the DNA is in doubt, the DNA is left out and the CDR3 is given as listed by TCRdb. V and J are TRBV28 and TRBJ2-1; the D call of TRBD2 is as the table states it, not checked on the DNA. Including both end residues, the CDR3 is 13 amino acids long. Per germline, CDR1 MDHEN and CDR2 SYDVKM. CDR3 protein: CASSSSSYNEQFF.

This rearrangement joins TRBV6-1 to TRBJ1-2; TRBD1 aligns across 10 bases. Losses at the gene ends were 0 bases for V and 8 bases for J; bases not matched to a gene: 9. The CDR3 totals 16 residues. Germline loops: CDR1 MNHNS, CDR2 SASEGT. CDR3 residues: CASSEAISGTGEGYTF. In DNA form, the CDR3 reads TGTGCCAGCAGTGAAGCGATATCCGGGACAGGGGAAGGCTACACCTTC.

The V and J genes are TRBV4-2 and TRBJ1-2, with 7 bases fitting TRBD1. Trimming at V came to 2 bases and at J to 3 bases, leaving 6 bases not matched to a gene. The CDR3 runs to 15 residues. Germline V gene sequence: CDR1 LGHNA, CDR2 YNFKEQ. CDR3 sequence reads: CASSQRQGNYYGYTF. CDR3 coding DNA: TGTGCCAGCAGCCAACGACAGGGCAATTACTATGGCTACACCTTC.

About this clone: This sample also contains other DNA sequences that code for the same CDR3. CDR3 amino acids: CAWSVGQHYGYTF. The CDR3 DNA reads TGTGCCTGGAGTGTTGGACAGCACTATGGCTACACCTTC. The rearrangement joins TRBV30 to TRBJ1-2, with a possible D match to TRBD1 (6 bases). Between the trimmed V and J ends, which lost 0 bases and 3 bases, there was a span of 8 bases. CDR1 is GTSNPN and CDR2 is SVGIG in the germline V gene (reference sequence). The CDR3 extends over 13 amino acids.

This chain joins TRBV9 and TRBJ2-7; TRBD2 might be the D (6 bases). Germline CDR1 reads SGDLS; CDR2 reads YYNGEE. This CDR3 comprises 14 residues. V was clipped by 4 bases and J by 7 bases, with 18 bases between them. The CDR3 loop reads CASSPTGAAGEQYF. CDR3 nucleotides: TGTGCCAGCAGCCCAACCGGGGCCGCGGGGGAGCAGTACTTC. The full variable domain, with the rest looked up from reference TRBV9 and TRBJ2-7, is DSGVTQTPKHLITATGQRVTLRCSPRSGDLSVYWYQQSLDQGLQFLIQYYNGEERAKGNILERFSAQQFPDLHSELNLSSLELGDSALYFCASSPTGAAGEQYFGPGTRLTVT.

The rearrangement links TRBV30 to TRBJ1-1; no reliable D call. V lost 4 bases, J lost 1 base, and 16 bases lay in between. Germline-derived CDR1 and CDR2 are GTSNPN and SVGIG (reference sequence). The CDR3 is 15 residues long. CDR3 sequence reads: CAWKANLQRNTEAFF. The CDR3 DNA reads TGTGCCTGGAAAGCAAATCTACAGAGGAACACTGAAGCTTTCTTT.

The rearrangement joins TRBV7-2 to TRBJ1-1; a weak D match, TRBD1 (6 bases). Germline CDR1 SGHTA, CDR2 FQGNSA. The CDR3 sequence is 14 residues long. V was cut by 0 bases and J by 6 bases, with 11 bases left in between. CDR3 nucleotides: TGTGCCAGCAGCTTAGCGAGGCGGACAGCTGAAGCTTTCTTT. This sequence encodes CASSLARRTAEAFF.

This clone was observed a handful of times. The DNA for the CDR3 is TGTGCCATCAGCTACCAGGCGATTCAGGGTGCAGCTATGGTGACTAGCGGGGGGGCGAACGAGCAGTACTTC. This gives the protein CAISYQAIQGAAMVTSGGANEQYF. The V and J genes are TRBV10-3 and TRBJ2-7; 14 nucleotides align to TRBD2. The CDR3 runs to 24 residues. V trimming: 6 bases; J trimming: 5 bases; junction bases outside the gene matches: 33. Germline loops: CDR1 ENHRY, CDR2 SYGVKD.

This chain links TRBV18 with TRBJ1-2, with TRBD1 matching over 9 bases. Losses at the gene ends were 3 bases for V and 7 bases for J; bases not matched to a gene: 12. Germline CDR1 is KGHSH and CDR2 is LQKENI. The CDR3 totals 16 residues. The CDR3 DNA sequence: TGTGCCAGCTCACCTATGGACAGGGGCCTGTTAAGTGGCTACACCTTC. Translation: CASSPMDRGLLSGYTF.

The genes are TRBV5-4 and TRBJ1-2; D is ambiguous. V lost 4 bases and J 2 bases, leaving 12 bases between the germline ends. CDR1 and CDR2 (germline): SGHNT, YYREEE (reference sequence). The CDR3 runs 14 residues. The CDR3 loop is CASSPAAGNYGYTF. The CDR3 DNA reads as TGTGCCAGCAGCCCGGCCGCCGGGAACTATGGCTACACCTTC.

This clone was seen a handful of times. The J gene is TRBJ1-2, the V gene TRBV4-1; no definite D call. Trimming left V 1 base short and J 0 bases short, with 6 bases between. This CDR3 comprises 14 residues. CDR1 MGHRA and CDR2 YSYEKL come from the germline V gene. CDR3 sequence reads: CASSQVTANYGYTF. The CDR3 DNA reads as TGCGCCAGCAGCCAAGTCACGGCTAACTATGGCTACACCTTC.

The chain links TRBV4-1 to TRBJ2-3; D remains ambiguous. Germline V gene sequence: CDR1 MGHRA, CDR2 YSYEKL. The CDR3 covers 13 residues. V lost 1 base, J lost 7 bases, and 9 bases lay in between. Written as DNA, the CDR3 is TGCGCCAGCAGCCAAGTCCTAAGCAATACGCAGTATTTT. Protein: CASSQVLSNTQYF.

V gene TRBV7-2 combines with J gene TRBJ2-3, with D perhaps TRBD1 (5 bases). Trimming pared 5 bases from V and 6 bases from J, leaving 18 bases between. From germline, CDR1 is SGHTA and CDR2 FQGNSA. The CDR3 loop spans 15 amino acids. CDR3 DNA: TGTGCCAGCAGCCCCAGACGTCGTAGGGGTGATACGCAGTATTTT. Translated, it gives CASSPRRRRGDTQYF.

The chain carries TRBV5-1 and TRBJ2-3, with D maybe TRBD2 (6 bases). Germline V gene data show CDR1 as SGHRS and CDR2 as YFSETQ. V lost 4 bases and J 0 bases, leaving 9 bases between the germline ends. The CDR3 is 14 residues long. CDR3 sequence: CASSVGTSTDTQYF. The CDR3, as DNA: TGCGCCAGCAGCGTGGGGACTAGCACAGATACGCAGTATTTT.

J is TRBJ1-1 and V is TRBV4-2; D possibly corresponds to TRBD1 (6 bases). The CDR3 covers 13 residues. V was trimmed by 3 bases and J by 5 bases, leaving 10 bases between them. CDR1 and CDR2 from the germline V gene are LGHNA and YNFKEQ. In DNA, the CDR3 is TGTGCCAGCAGCCAGGGGGCGCTGACTGAAGCTTTCTTT. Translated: CASSQGALTEAFF.

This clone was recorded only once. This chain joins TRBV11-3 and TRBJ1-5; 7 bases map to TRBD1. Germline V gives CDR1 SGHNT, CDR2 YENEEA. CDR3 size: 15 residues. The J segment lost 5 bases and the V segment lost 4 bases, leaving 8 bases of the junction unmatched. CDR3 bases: TGTGCCAGCAGCTCACCCGGACAGGCCTATCAGCCCCAGCATTTT. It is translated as CASSSPGQAYQPQHF. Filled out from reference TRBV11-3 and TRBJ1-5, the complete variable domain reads EAGVVQSPRYKIIEKKQPVAFWCNPISGHNTLYWYLQNLGQGPELLIRYENEEAVDDSQLPKDRFSAERLKGVDSTLKIQPAELGDSAVYLCASSSPGQAYQPQHFGDGTRLSIL.

The CDR3 DNA follows: TGTGCCAGCAGCGGACAGCTGAACACTGAAGCTTTCTTT. Translated: CASSGQLNTEAFF. The chain uses TRBV11-2 and TRBJ1-1; possible D gene TRBD1, 6 bases. The CDR3 contains 13 residues. V was trimmed by 5 bases and J by 0 bases, leaving 7 bases between them. Germline values: CDR1 SGHAT, CDR2 FQNNGV.

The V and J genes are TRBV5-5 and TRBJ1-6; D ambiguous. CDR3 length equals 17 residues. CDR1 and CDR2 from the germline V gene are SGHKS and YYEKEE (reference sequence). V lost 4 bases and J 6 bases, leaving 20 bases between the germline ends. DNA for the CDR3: TGTGCCAGCAGCCTCCCCCCTGGCGGCAGTGCTAATTCACCCCTCCACTTT. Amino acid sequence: CASSLPPGGSANSPLHF.

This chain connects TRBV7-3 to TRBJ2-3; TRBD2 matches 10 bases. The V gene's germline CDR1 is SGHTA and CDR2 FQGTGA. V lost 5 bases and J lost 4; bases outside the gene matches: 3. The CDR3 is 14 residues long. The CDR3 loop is CASSPSGGADTQYF. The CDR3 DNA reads TGTGCCAGCAGCCCTAGCGGGGGAGCAGATACGCAGTATTTT. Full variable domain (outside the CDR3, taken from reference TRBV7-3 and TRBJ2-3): GAGVSQTPSNKVTEKGKYVELRCDPISGHTALYWYRQSLGQGPEFLIYFQGTGAADDSGLPNDRFFAVRPEGSVSTLKIQRTERGDSAVYLCASSPSGGADTQYFGPGTRLTVL.

In DNA form, the CDR3 reads TGTGCCAGCAGTTACACCGGACTAGCGGGTTATGAGCAGTTCTTC. Its protein is CASSYTGLAGYEQFF. The genes are TRBV6-5 and TRBJ2-1; 11 nucleotides align to TRBD2. Germline lookup yields CDR1 MNHEY and CDR2 SVGAGI. Trimming removed 2 bases from V and 8 bases from J; junction bases left unmatched: 5. The CDR3 totals 15 residues.

CDR3 in DNA: TGCAGCGTTCTTTCCGGGGGGGATACAGATACGCAGTATTTT. Its translation: CSVLSGGDTDTQYF. V gene TRBV29-1 combines with J gene TRBJ2-3, with 8 bases lining up with TRBD2. The CDR3 has 14 residues. Looked up from germline, CDR1 is SQVTM and CDR2 is ANQGSEA. V shed 5 bases and J 3 bases; nucleotides not matched to a gene: 7.

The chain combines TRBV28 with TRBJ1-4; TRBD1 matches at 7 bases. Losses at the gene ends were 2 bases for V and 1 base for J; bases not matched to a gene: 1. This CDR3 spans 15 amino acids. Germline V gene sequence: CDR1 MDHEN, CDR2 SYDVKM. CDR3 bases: TGTGCCAGCAGTTTAAGGGACAGAACTAATGAAAAACTGTTTTTT. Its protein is CASSLRDRTNEKLFF.

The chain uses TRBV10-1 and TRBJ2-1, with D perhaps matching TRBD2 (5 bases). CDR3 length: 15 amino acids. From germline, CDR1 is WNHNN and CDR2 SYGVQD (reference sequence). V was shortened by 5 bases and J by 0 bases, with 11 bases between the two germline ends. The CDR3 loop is CASSYGLFSYNEQFF. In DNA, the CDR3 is TGCGCCAGCAGTTACGGACTTTTCTCCTACAATGAGCAGTTCTTC.

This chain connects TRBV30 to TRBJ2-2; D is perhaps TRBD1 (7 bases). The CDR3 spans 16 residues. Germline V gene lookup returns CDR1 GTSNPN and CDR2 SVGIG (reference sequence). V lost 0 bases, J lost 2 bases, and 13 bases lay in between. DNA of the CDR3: TGTGCCTGGAGTGTACTACAGGGGACTAACACCGGGGAGCTGTTTTTT. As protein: CAWSVLQGTNTGELFF.

CDR3 in amino acids: CAWTQAGRGYQPQHF. The CDR3 DNA follows: TGTGCCTGGACCCAAGCGGGCAGGGGGTACCAGCCCCAGCATTTT. V and J are TRBV30 and TRBJ1-5; 7 nucleotides agree with TRBD1. Germline V gene sequence: CDR1 GTSNPN, CDR2 SVGIG (reference sequence). This CDR3 comprises 15 residues. Germline trimming cut 4 bases from V and 7 bases from J; bases unmatched to any gene: 13.

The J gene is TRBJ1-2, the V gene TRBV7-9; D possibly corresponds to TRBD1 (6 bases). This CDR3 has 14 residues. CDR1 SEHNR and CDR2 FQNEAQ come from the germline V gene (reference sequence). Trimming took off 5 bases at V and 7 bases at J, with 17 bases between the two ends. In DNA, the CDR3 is TGTGCCAGCAGCCCCCGGGGGGGCTATGGTGGCTACACCTTC. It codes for CASSPRGGYGGYTF.